This T cell receptor beta chain emerged from a study of early T cells in non-severe SARS-CoV-2 infection. Overall study: Bulk RNA from unsorted whole blood was sequenced; chains were unpaired.

Individual cDNA molecules received unique molecular identifiers during library preparation. TCRdb re-called the 5' RACE reads with MiXCR, one entry per CDR3 protein. This table has tens of thousands of distinct CDR3 sequences, 9% to 15% appearing once. With 1 base clipped from V and 2 bases from J, the junction kept 5 bases outside the gene matches. The CDR3 runs 16 residues. Germline V CDR1 and CDR2: SGHAT, FQNNGV. The sample taken for sequencing was whole blood. The chain carries TRBV11-2 and TRBJ1-5; 7 bases map to TRBD1. The receptor comes from an adult who was a healthcare worker with PCR-confirmed SARS-CoV-2 infection or an uninfected control (not recorded which). This CDR3 is CASSLGNRGGNQPQHF. DNA for the CDR3: TGTGCCAGCAGCTTAGGAAACAGGGGAGGCAATCAGCCCCAGCATTTT.